This TCR beta chain is from a study of cytomegalovirus exposure and HLA in healthy donors. Study conclusions and caveats: Confirmation was obtained in vitro that three CMV-associated chains are specific for CMV antigens.

Concerning this clone itself: Its antigen is unidentified.

Germline assignment: CDR1 MGHRA and CDR2 YSYEKL. Trimming cost V 1 base and J 1 base; bases outside gene matches: 3. CDR3 length equals 15 residues. The repertoire was sequenced with immunoSEQ multiplex PCR; TCRdb's copy has only in-frame clones and lacks some. This sample yields about 73,000 clones, of which 95% are seen a single time; approximately 3.4% belongs to the top ten. The chain carries TRBV4-1 and TRBJ2-5; 7 bases are a match to TRBD1. This sequence originates from a young man in good health and CMV-seronegative. Sequencing was carried out using PBMCs. The CDR3 region is CASSQAGQRQETQYF. The CDR3 DNA is TGCGCCAGCAGCCAAGCGGGACAGCGCCAAGAGACCCAGTACTTC.